This paragraph reports one T cell receptor beta chain. Its specificity is not known. Flow cytometry had shown expanded CD8+CD57+ cells in the patients chosen for sequencing. The diagnosis in all patients was severe acquired aplastic anemia. The study sampled blood from patients who had received no therapy. The J segment lost 0 bases and the V segment lost 7 bases, leaving 11 bases of the junction unmatched. This CDR3 contains 16 residues. Per the germline V gene, CDR1 is LNHDA and CDR2 is SQIVND (reference sequence). The data stem from a study of CD8+CD57+ T cells in acquired aplastic anemia. For the study at large: Sorted CD4+ and CD8+ cells yielded around 3 ug of DNA on average.

Genomic DNA provided the template from which TCR beta VDJ and CDR3 profiles were obtained. TCRdb re-called the reads with MiXCR, one entry per CDR3 protein. The table has hundreds of thousands of distinct CDR3 sequences, roughly 50% seen once. Study-level results: There were approximately 27 CD8+ CDR3 sequences that occurred in both patients and controls.

This chain connects TRBV19 to TRBJ1-2; 7 nucleotides match TRBD1. The clonotype comes from a human donor with aplastic anemia. The sample taken for sequencing was sorted CD4+, CD8+, or CD8+CD57+ T cells (not recorded which) from PBMCs. The CDR3 is CASTPRQGLSNYGYTF. The CDR3 region has the DNA TGTGCCAGTACCCCAAGACAGGGTCTGTCTAACTATGGCTACACCTTC.